Listed below are T cell receptor beta chains from one sample, sequenced in a study of sequential checkpoint blockade in melanoma. Clones were read by immunoSEQ multiplex PCR, and TCRdb kept only the in-frame ones, dropping some. The data hold thousands of clones, with about 85% observed a single time. Material: CD8+ T cells sorted from blood (inferred from file names), obtained from a patient given nivolumab and ipilimumab in sequence. These receptors came from a human donor with melanoma. Both conserved end residues are part of each CDR3.

V	J	CDR3
TRBV9	TRBJ2-2	CASSVSGRAPGELFF
TRBV5-6	TRBJ1-5	CASSLDFRTVYSNQPQHF
TRBV7-3	TRBJ2-2	CASSLAAATGELFF
TRBV4-2	TRBJ2-1	CASSPGGAGDYNEQFF
TRBV30	TRBJ2-7	CAWTGGNEQYF
TRBV9	TRBJ2-7	CASSVGWGRALSEQYF
TRBV4-1	TRBJ2-7	CASSQVGRYEQYF
TRBV4-1	TRBJ1-1	CASSQESGLRGTEAFF
TRBV28	TRBJ2-7	CASSVFGTGGPLTYEQYF
TRBV29-1	TRBJ1-1	CSVQTGEATEAFF
TRBV7-9	TRBJ2-7	CASSLSGAPHEQYF
TRBV7-6	TRBJ2-7	CASSLADRGGYEQYF
TRBV19	TRBJ2-7	CASSIGLAGSYEQYF
TRBV7-9	TRBJ2-1	CASSLLGNSDNEQFF
TRBV4-2	TRBJ1-1	CASSQDGLRTEAFF
TRBV27	TRBJ2-2	CASSGTSGTGELFF
TRBV27	TRBJ2-6	CASSLAGVSGANVLTF
TRBV12-5	TRBJ2-3	CATSLGGSKNTQYF
TRBV5-1	TRBJ2-3	CASSLLPSGTDTQYF
TRBV7-9	TRBJ1-2	CASSGQGVFYGYTF
TRBV7-2	TRBJ1-3	CASKTGQGSGNTIYF
TRBV5-1	TRBJ2-3	CASRLALGTSGRRITDTQYF
TRBV9	TRBJ2-1	CASSQVAGDYNEQFF
TRBV7-6	TRBJ2-1	CASRPSGRTAYNEQFF
TRBV6-5	TRBJ2-7	CASSPRLRGDEQYF
TRBV27	TRBJ2-3	CAGMTGGTDTQYF
TRBV9	TRBJ2-5	CASSVGGSNQETQYF
TRBV7-3	TRBJ2-3	CASSIVSGGPHDTQYF
TRBV9	TRBJ2-7	CASSPAAGENEQYF
TRBV11-3	TRBJ2-2	CASSSRTSGDRAGELFF
TRBV28	TRBJ2-5	CASSLHQGQETQYF
TRBV29-1	TRBJ2-7	CSVLLRDRGYEQYF
TRBV19	TRBJ1-4	CASSRRQANEKLFF
TRBV4-1	TRBJ2-1	CASSQDEGNEQFF
TRBV4-1	TRBJ2-5	CASSQTVVPAGTQETQYF
TRBV5-1	TRBJ2-2	CASSLLTSGIRGGELFF
TRBV28	TRBJ1-5	CATGGNQPQHF
TRBV27	TRBJ2-1	CASSFGLAGLHEQFF
TRBV15	TRBJ2-7	CATSRDSGSGSRNEQYF
TRBV28	TRBJ1-2	CASSINRAYGYTF
TRBV5-4	TRBJ1-2	CASSLEENYGYTF
TRBV6-6	TRBJ2-3	CASSHSSDTQYF
TRBV2	TRBJ2-7	CASSEGQGLSYEQYF
TRBV7-9	TRBJ2-3	CASSLKLAGGLRRDTQYF
TRBV9	TRBJ1-4	CASSKWTDGWPSEKLFF
TRBV28	TRBJ2-7	CASVREGSYEQYF
TRBV6-1	TRBJ2-1	CASSEGQGSYNEQFF
TRBV27	TRBJ1-5	CASSLRDRVPNQPQHF
TRBV4-1	TRBJ1-6	CASSLTHRDPPTPLPF
TRBV6-1	TRBJ2-7	CASSKGQSTYEQYF
TRBV6-1	TRBJ2-1	CATSGTRSNEQFF
TRBV7-2	TRBJ2-3	CASSLLPGLSTDTQYF
TRBV15	TRBJ2-2	CATSSRIAGGRQTKNTGELFF
TRBV5-8	TRBJ2-5	CASSSDRGRSETQYF
TRBV19	TRBJ2-1	CASSIGQGAQNEQFF